The clone carrying this T cell receptor beta chain was counted a few times. Germline V gene data show CDR1 as SQVTM and CDR2 as ANQGSEA. The length of the CDR3 is 14 residues. V lost 7 bases and J lost 6; bases outside the gene matches: 12. The sample belongs to a study of response to subunit inactivated influenza vaccine. TCRdb re-called the RT-PCR reads through MiXCR, storing one row per CDR3 protein. Here the sample spans just under 550,000 distinct CDR3 sequences, around 25% being singletons. These data also formed part of another study, on T cells expressing NK-cell markers. That work states: Libraries used 5'RACE template switching adding universal primer site and UMIs. The study sequenced eight donors, seven HCMV-seropositive and one seronegative.

V and J are TRBV29-1 and TRBJ1-1; 9 nucleotides line up with TRBD1. Sequenced material: CD4+ T cells sorted from PBMCs, taken 12 days after vaccination. The TCR was taken from a man in his forties or fifties who received an inactivated influenza vaccine. The CDR3 loop is CSAHRRGQGPEAFF. CDR3 sequence (DNA): TGCAGCGCCCACCGGCGGGGACAGGGACCTGAAGCTTTCTTT.